This paragraph reports one TCR beta chain. Its antigen remains unknown. Clones were sequenced by immunoSEQ multiplex PCR, and TCRdb holds only the in-frame ones, with some missing. Seen here are over 100,000 clones, just under 95% observed once, and the top ten hold roughly 1%. These data belong to a study of graft-versus-host responses after intestinal transplantation. CDR1 SGHVS and CDR2 FNYEAQ come from the germline V gene. CDR3 length equals 14 residues. V was pared by 2 bases and J by 3 bases, with 11 bases between. This rearrangement joins TRBV7-6 to TRBJ2-7; TRBD2 might be the D (6 bases). Sequencing was performed on unstimulated CD8+ T cells sorted from spleen or lymph node cells, taken before transplant. This receptor was taken from a human donor who was the organ donor for an intestinal transplant. The CDR3 spells CASSLRGGDYEQYF. The CDR3 DNA follows: TGTGCCAGCAGCTTACGGGGAGGAGACTACGAGCAGTACTTC.